Each of the 14 T cell receptor beta chains below was sequenced from the same sample in a study of cytomegalovirus exposure and HLA in healthy donors. The study ran its PCR with 60 Vbeta and 13 Jbeta primers. The table came from immunoSEQ multiplex PCR; TCRdb's copy has only in-frame clones and leaves some out. This table holds over 110,000 clones, around 75% found once. The sequencing input was PBMCs. All receptors derive from a female donor in good health and CMV-seronegative.

The chain recombines TRBV2 with TRBJ2-7; TRBD1 is a possible D gene (6 bases). Trimming stripped 7 bases from V and 7 bases from J, with 17 bases between. Germline-derived CDR1 and CDR2 are SNHLY and FYNNEI. This CDR3 has 13 amino acids. CDR3: CASTPGTPWEQYF. In nucleotides, the CDR3 is TGTGCCAGCACTCCCGGGACACCCTGGGAGCAGTACTTC. Full variable domain (rest looked up from reference TRBV2 and TRBJ2-7): EPEVTQTPSHQVTQMGQEVILRCVPISNHLYFYWYRQILGQKVEFLVSFYNNEISEKSEIFDDQFSVERPDGSNFTLKIRSTKLEDSAMYFCASTPGTPWEQYFGPGTRLTVT.

This chain uses TRBV7-9 with TRBJ2-1; tentatively, D is TRBD2 (5 bases). The CDR3 is 15 residues long. In germline, CDR1 is SEHNR, CDR2 FQNEAQ (reference sequence). Between the trimmed V and J ends, which lost 1 base and 1 base, there was a span of 8 bases. CDR3 sequence (DNA): TGTGCCAGCAGCTTAGATGGAGGATCCTACAATGAGCAGTTCTTC. Its protein product is CASSLDGGSYNEQFF. Full variable domain (outside the CDR3, taken from reference TRBV7-9 and TRBJ2-1): DTGVSQNPRHKITKRGQNVTFRCDPISEHNRLYWYRQTLGQGPEFLTYFQNEAQLEKSRLLSDRFSAERPKGSFSTLEIQRTEQGDSAMYLCASSLDGGSYNEQFFGPGTRLTVL.

The J gene is TRBJ1-1, the V gene TRBV30; a weak D match, TRBD1 (5 bases). Trimming stripped 3 bases from V and 4 bases from J, with 24 bases between. The CDR3 totals 17 residues. The germline CDR1 and CDR2 sequences are GTSNPN and SVGIG (reference sequence). This CDR3 is CAWRASGIDHLTTEAFF. In DNA, the CDR3 is TGTGCCTGGAGGGCCTCAGGGATAGACCATCTAACCACTGAAGCTTTCTTT.

This clone has just a few counts. The chain carries TRBV6-5 and TRBJ1-1; a weak D match, TRBD1 (5 bases). V lost 6 bases, J lost 1 base, and 9 bases lay in between. The CDR3 contains 13 residues. The germline gives CDR1 MNHEY, CDR2 SVGAGI. This chain's CDR3 is CASSIGANTEAFF. The DNA for the CDR3 is TGTGCCAGCAGCATAGGGGCGAACACTGAAGCTTTCTTT.

The chain joins TRBV10-3 to TRBJ2-7; tentatively, D is TRBD1 (6 bases). The CDR3 length is 15 residues. Germline V gene sequence: CDR1 ENHRY, CDR2 SYGVKD. Trimming pared 3 bases from V and 4 bases from J, leaving 16 bases between. The CDR3 DNA sequence: TGTGCCATCAGTGAAGATCCCAGGGGTACTTACGAGCAGTACTTC. This codes for CAISEDPRGTYEQYF.

CDR3 sequence (DNA): TGTGCCAGCTCAACCCAGAACCGCAATGAGCAGTTCTTC. This encodes CASSTQNRNEQFF. The V and J genes are TRBV18 and TRBJ2-1; the D is unclear. Germline CDR1 is KGHSH and CDR2 is LQKENI. With 5 bases removed from V and 6 bases from J, the gap between germline ends came to 11 bases. This CDR3 spans 13 amino acids.

A single count supports this clone. The CDR3 DNA follows: TGTGCCAGCAGCCAAGATTGGGGACAGGGGGTACAAGAGCAGTACTTC. Translated: CASSQDWGQGVQEQYF. The V call is TRBV14, the J call TRBJ2-7, with TRBD1 matching over 11 bases. The CDR3 is made up of 16 amino acids. Trimming removed 0 bases from V and 7 bases from J; junction bases left unmatched: 8. Germline CDR1 reads SGHDN; CDR2 reads FVKESK.

The chain carries TRBV14 and TRBJ1-4, with D unclear. Germline V lookup: CDR1 SGHDN, CDR2 FVKESK. The CDR3 contains 14 residues. V dropped 4 bases and J dropped 4 bases, with 10 bases sitting between them. The CDR3 loop is CASSLTFNNEKLFF. The DNA of the CDR3 is TGTGCCAGCAGCCTCACATTTAATAATGAAAAACTGTTTTTT.

To note about this clone: At the DNA level, this CDR3 is encoded by other sequences in the same sample as well. This chain joins TRBV29-1 and TRBJ2-7, with D possibly TRBD1 on 5 matching bases. The germline gives CDR1 SQVTM, CDR2 ANQGSEA. V shed 3 bases and J shed 0 bases, with 6 bases lying between them. The CDR3 sequence is 12 residues long. Here the CDR3 DNA reads TGCAGCGTTGAGGACAACTCCTACGAGCAGTACTTC. The encoded protein is CSVEDNSYEQYF.

The chain has TRBV10-2 and TRBJ2-3; TRBD2 matches at 7 bases. Trimming removed 6 bases from V and 2 bases from J; junction bases left unmatched: 8. Germline V gene data show CDR1 as WSHSY and CDR2 as SAAADI. The CDR3 extends over 15 amino acids. CDR3 sequence reads: CASRTFLAVTDTQYF. Written as DNA, the CDR3 is TGCGCCAGCAGGACATTCCTAGCGGTCACAGATACGCAGTATTTT.

The chain carries TRBV15 and TRBJ2-7; the match to TRBD1 covers 10 bases. This CDR3 has 15 residues. CDR1 is LNHNV, CDR2 YYDKDF, per germline (reference sequence). With V trimmed by 2 bases and J by 7 bases, 8 bases remained unmatched. The CDR3 DNA sequence: TGTGCCACCAGCAGATCCGGGACAGGGGCTCGGGAGCAGTACTTC. Protein: CATSRSGTGAREQYF. The whole variable domain, remainder taken from reference TRBV15 and TRBJ2-7, is DAMVIQNPRYQVTQFGKPVTLSCSQTLNHNVMYWYQQKSSQAPKLLFHYYDKDFNNEADTPDNFQSRRPNTSFCFLDIRSPGLGDTAMYLCATSRSGTGAREQYFGPGTRLTVT.

The chain has TRBV25-1 and TRBJ1-2; D unresolved. V was pared by 8 bases and J by 7 bases, with 14 bases between. Germline CDR1 is MGHDK and CDR2 is SYGVNS. The CDR3 runs 12 residues. The CDR3 nucleotides are TGTGCCAGCGCCGGGAAAAGGGTTGGCTACACCTTC. It translates to CASAGKRVGYTF.

Written as DNA, the CDR3 is TGTGCCAGCAGCCCCGGACAGGGGTATGGCTACACCTTC. It translates to CASSPGQGYGYTF. The rearrangement joins TRBV7-2 to TRBJ1-2; TRBD1 matches 9 bases. CDR3 size: 13 residues. The V segment lost 5 bases and the J segment 5 bases; nucleotides outside the gene matches: 3. Germline CDR1 is SGHTA and CDR2 is FQGNSA.

The genes are TRBV29-1 and TRBJ2-7; 8 bases align to TRBD1. Germline V lookup: CDR1 SQVTM, CDR2 ANQGSEA. J was trimmed by 3 bases and V by 6 bases; bases with no gene match: 13. The CDR3 consists of 15 residues. CDR3 DNA sequence: TGCAGCGTCGCCGTCCACCCTGGACAGGGCTACGAGCAGTACTTC. It yields the protein CSVAVHPGQGYEQYF.